Listed below are T cell receptor beta chains from one sample, sequenced in a study of Graves' ophthalmopathy and Graves' hyperthyroidism. Using its own MiXCR run on the multiplex PCR reads, TCRdb lists one record per CDR3 protein. The sample shows about 150,000 distinct CDR3 sequences, 30% to 45% of them seen only once. The sequencing sample was made of peripheral blood. These TCRs come from a woman aged 40 to 49 with Graves' ophthalmopathy. CDR3s include the opening cysteine and the closing phenylalanine or tryptophan. The D gene is left open where the match is weak. Expanded clones get a size class; other rows say once, few or many, or leave the size out.

clone size: many
D gene: .
J gene: TRBJ2-2
V gene: TRBV20-1
CDR3 protein: CSARAPPGHTGELFF

clone size: many
D gene: TRBD2
J gene: TRBJ2-7
V gene: TRBV6-1
CDR3 protein: CASSPTGGGWEQYF

clone size: many
D gene: .
J gene: TRBJ1-2
V gene: TRBV6-5
CDR3 protein: CASSYSTGYGYTF

clone size: many
D gene: TRBD2
J gene: TRBJ2-5
V gene: TRBV28
CDR3 protein: CATKGSGRILQETQYF

clone size: many
D gene: TRBD1
J gene: TRBJ2-7
V gene: TRBV12-3/TRBV12-4
CDR3 protein: CASSSPTGAQYF

clone size: many
D gene: .
J gene: TRBJ2-7
V gene: TRBV9
CDR3 protein: CASSAKGIFYEQYF

clone size: many
D gene: .
J gene: TRBJ1-6
V gene: TRBV9
CDR3 protein: CASSVAGNNSPLHF

clone size: .
D gene: .
J gene: TRBJ2-7
V gene: TRBV7-2
CDR3 protein: CASSFVDNSYEQYF

clone size: .
D gene: .
J gene: TRBJ1-1
V gene: TRBV28
CDR3 protein: CASSLPGTEAFF

clone size: many
D gene: .
J gene: TRBJ1-5
V gene: TRBV12-3/TRBV12-4
CDR3 protein: CASGHTDGGASNQPQHF

clone size: .
D gene: .
J gene: TRBJ1-1
V gene: TRBV27
CDR3 protein: CASKVTQAGNTEAFF

clone size: .
D gene: .
J gene: TRBJ1-2
V gene: TRBV5-5
CDR3 protein: CASSGQTYGYTF

clone size: many
D gene: .
J gene: TRBJ1-5
V gene: TRBV6-2/TRBV6-3
CDR3 protein: CASSTETRSNQPQHF

clone size: .
D gene: .
J gene: TRBJ1-2
V gene: TRBV12-3/TRBV12-4
CDR3 protein: CASSFGSGFGYTF

clone size: .
D gene: TRBD2
J gene: TRBJ2-5
V gene: TRBV2
CDR3 protein: CASRLAGRETQYF

clone size: .
D gene: TRBD2
J gene: TRBJ2-5
V gene: TRBV6-1
CDR3 protein: CASSVGTTSHQETQYF

clone size: many
D gene: .
J gene: TRBJ2-5
V gene: TRBV15
CDR3 protein: CATSNRDRGQETQYF

clone size: .
D gene: .
J gene: TRBJ1-5
V gene: TRBV19
CDR3 protein: CASSLTLDNQPQHF

clone size: many
D gene: .
J gene: TRBJ1-5
V gene: TRBV6-2/TRBV6-3
CDR3 protein: CASSYTRGQGQPQHF

clone size: .
D gene: TRBD1
J gene: TRBJ1-1
V gene: TRBV19
CDR3 protein: CASSIGRDRFAFF

clone size: many
D gene: .
J gene: TRBJ1-1
V gene: TRBV20-1
CDR3 protein: CSAEGHRDEAFF

clone size: many
D gene: .
J gene: TRBJ1-6
V gene: TRBV7-2
CDR3 protein: CASSLATDSPLHF

clone size: once
D gene: .
J gene: TRBJ1-2
V gene: TRBV9
CDR3 protein: CASSAGFGTNPNYGYTF

clone size: many
D gene: .
J gene: TRBJ2-7
V gene: TRBV28
CDR3 protein: CASRLGVRTQEQYF

clone size: .
D gene: .
J gene: TRBJ1-2
V gene: TRBV6-1
CDR3 protein: CASSEIGQLVHTF

clone size: .
D gene: TRBD1
J gene: TRBJ2-7
V gene: TRBV12-3/TRBV12-4
CDR3 protein: CASSSYRTGSYEQYF

clone size: many
D gene: .
J gene: TRBJ1-3
V gene: TRBV12-3/TRBV12-4
CDR3 protein: CASTSSDRGGTGNTIYF

clone size: many
D gene: TRBD2
J gene: TRBJ2-5
V gene: TRBV28
CDR3 protein: CASTPGGRGAQYF

clone size: many
D gene: TRBD1
J gene: TRBJ1-5
V gene: TRBV2
CDR3 protein: CASSLQGSYQPQHF